Here is one T cell receptor (beta chain) with its context. Clones were sequenced by immunoSEQ multiplex PCR, and TCRdb holds only the in-frame ones, with some missing. The repertoire consists of more than 95,000 clones, with approximately 78% occurring once and the leading ten covering 0.8% to 1%. This record belongs to a study of T cell clones after liver transplantation. Across the whole study: As an antigen-independent comparator, third-party-reactive TCRbeta sequences came from pre-transplant mixed lymphocyte reactions. Until 12-24 months post-transplant, subjects got standard immunosuppression and no induction.

The CDR3 is 14 amino acids. CDR1 is SGHTA, CDR2 FQGNSA, per germline. Trimming took 0 bases from V and 5 from J, leaving 10 bases between them. Sorting of unstimulated PBMCs yielded separate CD3+CD4+ and CD3+CD8+ fractions. The TCR was taken from a human donor who received a liver transplant. Material: CD4+ T cells from blood, obtained before liver transplant. The V call is TRBV7-2, the J call TRBJ1-1; D gene uncertain. CDR3 protein: CASSLALAGTEAFF. Written as DNA, the CDR3 is TGTGCCAGCAGCTTAGCGTTAGCTGGGACTGAAGCTTTCTTT.